This passage covers 3 T cell receptor beta chains from one sample sequenced in a study of early T cells in non-severe SARS-CoV-2 infection. One entry per CDR3 protein results from TCRdb running MiXCR on the 5' RACE reads. The top ten clones hold about a tenth of a sample with around 56,000 distinct CDR3 sequences, 13% of them seen once. Sequencing used whole blood, obtained at baseline. These receptors were taken from an adult who was a healthcare worker with PCR-confirmed SARS-CoV-2 infection or an uninfected control (not recorded which).

V usage is TRBV7-9 and J usage is TRBJ2-5; the match to TRBD2 covers 12 bases. The junction had 6 bases not matched to a gene; V was cut back by 2 bases and J by 2 bases. CDR1 is SEHNR, CDR2 FQNEAQ, per germline (reference sequence). This CDR3 spans 17 amino acids. The CDR3: CASSLPALAGGQETQYF. The CDR3 nucleotides read TGTGCCAGCAGCTTACCCGCGCTAGCGGGGGGGCAAGAGACCCAGTACTTC.

This clonotype turned up a few times. V is TRBV6-5 and J is TRBJ2-3; D ambiguous. The germline V gene encodes CDR1 MNHEY and CDR2 SVGAGI. Trimming stripped 2 bases from V and 0 bases from J, with 6 bases between. This CDR3 is 14 amino acids long. As DNA, the CDR3 is TGTGCCAGCAGTTACACCTCTAGCACAGATACGCAGTATTTT. The encoded protein is CASSYTSSTDTQYF.

J is TRBJ1-5 and V is TRBV29-1, with unresolved D. The CDR3 spans 12 residues. Germline-derived CDR1 and CDR2 are SQVTM and ANQGSEA. Trimming pared 3 bases from V and 11 bases from J, leaving 14 bases between. The CDR3 DNA reads TGCAGCGTTGATGGACCATCGGGAACCCAGCATTTT. Encoded protein: CSVDGPSGTQHF.